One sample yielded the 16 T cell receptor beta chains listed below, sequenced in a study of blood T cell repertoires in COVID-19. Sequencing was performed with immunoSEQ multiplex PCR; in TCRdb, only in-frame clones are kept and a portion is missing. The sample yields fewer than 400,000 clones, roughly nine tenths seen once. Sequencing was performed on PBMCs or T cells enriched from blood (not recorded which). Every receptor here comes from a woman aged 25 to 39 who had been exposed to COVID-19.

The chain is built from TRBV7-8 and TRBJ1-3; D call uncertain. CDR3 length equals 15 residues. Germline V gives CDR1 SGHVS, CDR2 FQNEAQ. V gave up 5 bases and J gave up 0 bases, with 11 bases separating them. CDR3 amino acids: CASSAPKHSGNTIYF. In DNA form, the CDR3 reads TGTGCCAGCAGCGCCCCCAAACACTCTGGAAACACCATATATTTT.

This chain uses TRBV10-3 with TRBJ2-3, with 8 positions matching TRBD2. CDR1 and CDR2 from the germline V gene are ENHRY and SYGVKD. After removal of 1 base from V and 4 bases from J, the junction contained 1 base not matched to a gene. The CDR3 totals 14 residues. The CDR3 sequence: CAISELAGSDTQYF. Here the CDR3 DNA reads TGTGCCATCAGTGAGTTAGCGGGGTCAGATACGCAGTATTTT.

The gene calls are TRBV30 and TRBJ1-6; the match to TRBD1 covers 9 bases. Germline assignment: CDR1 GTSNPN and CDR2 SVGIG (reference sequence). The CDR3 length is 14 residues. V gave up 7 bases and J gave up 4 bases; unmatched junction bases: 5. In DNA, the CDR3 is TGTGCCTCCCTGACAGGGGGTTATAATTCACCCCTCCACTTT. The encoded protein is CASLTGGYNSPLHF.

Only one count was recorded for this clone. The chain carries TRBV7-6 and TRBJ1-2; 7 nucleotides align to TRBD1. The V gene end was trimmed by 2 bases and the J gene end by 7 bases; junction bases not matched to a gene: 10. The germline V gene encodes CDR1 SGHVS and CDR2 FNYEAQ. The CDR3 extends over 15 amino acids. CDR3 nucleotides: TGTGCCAGCAGCTTAAAGTTTACAGGGGTTGGTGGCTACACCTTC. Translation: CASSLKFTGVGGYTF.

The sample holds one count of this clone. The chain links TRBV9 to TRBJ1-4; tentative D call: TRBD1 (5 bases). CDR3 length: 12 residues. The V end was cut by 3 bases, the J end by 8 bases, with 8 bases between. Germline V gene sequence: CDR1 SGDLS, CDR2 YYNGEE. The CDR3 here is CASSERGEKLFF. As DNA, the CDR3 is TGTGCCAGCAGCGAGCGGGGGGAAAAACTGTTTTTT. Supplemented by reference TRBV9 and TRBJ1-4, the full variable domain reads DSGVTQTPKHLITATGQRVTLRCSPRSGDLSVYWYQQSLDQGLQFLIQYYNGEERAKGNILERFSAQQFPDLHSELNLSSLELGDSALYFCASSERGEKLFFGSGTQLSVL.

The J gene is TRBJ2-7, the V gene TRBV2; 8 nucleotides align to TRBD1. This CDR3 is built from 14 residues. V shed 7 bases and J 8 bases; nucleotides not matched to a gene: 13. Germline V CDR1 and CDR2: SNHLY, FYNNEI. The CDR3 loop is CASTDRGFPLKQYF. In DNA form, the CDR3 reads TGTGCCAGCACTGACAGGGGATTCCCACTCAAGCAGTACTTC.

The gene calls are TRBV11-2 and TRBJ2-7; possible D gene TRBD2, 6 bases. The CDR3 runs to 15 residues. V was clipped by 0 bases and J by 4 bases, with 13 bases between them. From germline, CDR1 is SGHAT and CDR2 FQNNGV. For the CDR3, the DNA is TGTGCCAGCAGCTTAGAGGGCGGGGTTACATACGAGCAGTACTTC. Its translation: CASSLEGGVTYEQYF. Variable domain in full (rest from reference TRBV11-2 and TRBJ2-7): EAGVAQSPRYKIIEKRQSVAFWCNPISGHATLYWYQQILGQGPKLLIQFQNNGVVDDSQLPKDRFSAERLKGVDSTLKIQPAKLEDSAVYLCASSLEGGVTYEQYFGPGTRLTVT.

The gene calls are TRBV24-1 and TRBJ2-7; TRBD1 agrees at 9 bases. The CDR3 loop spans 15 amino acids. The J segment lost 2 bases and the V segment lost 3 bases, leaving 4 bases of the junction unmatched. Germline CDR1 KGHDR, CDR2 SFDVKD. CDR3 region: CATSDPGQGTYEQYF. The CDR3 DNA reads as TGTGCCACCAGTGATCCTGGACAGGGGACCTACGAGCAGTACTTC.

CDR3: CASSYGQGNYGYTF. For the CDR3, the DNA is TGTGCCAGCAGTTATGGACAGGGTAACTATGGCTACACCTTC. The chain links TRBV28 to TRBJ1-2; TRBD1 matches at 8 bases. The V gene's germline CDR1 is MDHEN and CDR2 SYDVKM. This CDR3 contains 14 residues. J lost 1 base, V lost 4 bases, and 2 bases had no gene match.

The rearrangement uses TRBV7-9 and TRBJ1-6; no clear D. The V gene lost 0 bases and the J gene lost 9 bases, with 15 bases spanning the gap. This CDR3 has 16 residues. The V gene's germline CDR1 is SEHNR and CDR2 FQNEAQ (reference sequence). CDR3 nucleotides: TGTGCCAGCAGCTTAGCCTCAGGCGGGTTAGGTTCACCCCTCCACTTT. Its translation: CASSLASGGLGSPLHF.

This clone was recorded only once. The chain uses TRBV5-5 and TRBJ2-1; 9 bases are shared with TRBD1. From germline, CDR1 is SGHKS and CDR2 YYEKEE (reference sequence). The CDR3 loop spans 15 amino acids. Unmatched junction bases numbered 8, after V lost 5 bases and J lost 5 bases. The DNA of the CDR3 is TGTGCCAGCAGGAGACCGGGACAGGGACACAATGAGCAGTTCTTC. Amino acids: CASRRPGQGHNEQFF.

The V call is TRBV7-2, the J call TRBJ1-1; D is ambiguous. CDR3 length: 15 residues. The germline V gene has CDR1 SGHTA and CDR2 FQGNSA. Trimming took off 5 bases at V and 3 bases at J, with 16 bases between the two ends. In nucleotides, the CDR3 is TGTGCCAGCAGCCCACAAATATCGGGGTACACTGAAGCTTTCTTT. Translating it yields CASSPQISGYTEAFF. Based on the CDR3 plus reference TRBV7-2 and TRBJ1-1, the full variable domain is GAGVSQSPSNKVTEKGKDVELRCDPISGHTALYWYRQSLGQGLEFLIYFQGNSAPDKSGLPSDRFSAERTGGSVSTLTIQRTQQEDSAVYLCASSPQISGYTEAFFGQGTRLTVV.

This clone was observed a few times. CDR3 nucleotides: TGTGCCAGCAGTGGACAGGGTACGGAGACCCAGTACTTC. Amino acid sequence: CASSGQGTETQYF. This chain links TRBV2 with TRBJ2-5; TRBD1 matches at 7 bases. The CDR3 has 13 amino acids. J was trimmed by 5 bases and V by 4 bases; bases with no gene match: 4. CDR1 is SNHLY, CDR2 FYNNEI, per germline.

The CDR3, as DNA: TGCGCCAGCAGCCCCAGGACAGTGGAGACCCAGTACTTC. Protein product: CASSPRTVETQYF. The chain recombines TRBV5-1 with TRBJ2-5; D is possibly TRBD1 (6 bases). Trimming left V 4 bases short and J 5 bases short, with 12 bases between. The CDR3 length is 13 residues. CDR1 SGHRS and CDR2 YFSETQ come from the germline V gene.

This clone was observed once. The CDR3 DNA follows: TGCGCCAGCCCCTGGGGAAAGGGGGCGGGGAACACCGGGGAGCTGTTTTTT. Residues: CASPWGKGAGNTGELFF. The chain combines TRBV5-1 with TRBJ2-2, with 7 nucleotides matching TRBD1. V lost 7 bases, J lost 1 base, and 13 bases stayed unmatched. Germline lookup yields CDR1 SGHRS and CDR2 YFSETQ. This CDR3 is 17 amino acids long.

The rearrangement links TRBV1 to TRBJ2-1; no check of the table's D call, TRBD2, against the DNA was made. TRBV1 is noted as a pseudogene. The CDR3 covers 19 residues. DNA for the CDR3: TGCACCAGCAGCCAAGAAACGGGTAGCGGGGGGACCGGGGACAATGAGCAGTTCTTC. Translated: CTSSQETGSGGTGDNEQFF.